The clone carrying this T cell receptor (beta chain) was seen a single time. Authors' methods: Amplification with reference gene primers provided the estimates of nucleated cell counts. The data were produced by immunoSEQ multiplex PCR, yet TCRdb's version contains in-frame clones alone and is incomplete. The D gene and trimming were derived from the DNA, and the V and J assignments and clone size from that table. The top ten hold approximately 3% of the sample, which has about 170,000 clones, less than 85% seen once. The sample comes from a study of blood T cell repertoires in COVID-19. Turning to the study itself: From T cells, B-cell-depleted T cells, or PBMCs came the material, which was cDNA or gDNA.

Deletions cut 1 base from V and 6 bases from J, with 8 bases between. CDR1 is SGHTA and CDR2 is FQGNSA in the germline V gene. The CDR3 has 13 amino acids. V and J are TRBV7-2 and TRBJ2-3, with D possibly TRBD2 on 7 matching bases. The receptor's source is a woman over 75 with acute or convalescent COVID-19. Specimen: peripheral blood. The chain's CDR3 is CTSSLEGGDTQYF. Here the CDR3 DNA reads TGTACCAGCAGCTTAGAGGGGGGGGATACGCAGTATTTT.